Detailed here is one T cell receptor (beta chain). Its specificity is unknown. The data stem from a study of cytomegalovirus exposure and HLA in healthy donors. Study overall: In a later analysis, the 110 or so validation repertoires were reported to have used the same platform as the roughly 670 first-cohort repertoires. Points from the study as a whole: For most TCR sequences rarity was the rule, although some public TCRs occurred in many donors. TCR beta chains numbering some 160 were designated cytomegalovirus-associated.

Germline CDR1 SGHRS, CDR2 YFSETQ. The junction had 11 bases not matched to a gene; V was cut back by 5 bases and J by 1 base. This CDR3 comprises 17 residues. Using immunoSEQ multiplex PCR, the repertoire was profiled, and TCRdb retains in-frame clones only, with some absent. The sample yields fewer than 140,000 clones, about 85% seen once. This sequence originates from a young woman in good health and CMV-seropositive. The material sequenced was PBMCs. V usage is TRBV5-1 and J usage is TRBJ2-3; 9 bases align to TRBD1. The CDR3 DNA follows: TGCGCCAGCAGTTCCACCCGGGACAGGGTTCGCACAGATACGCAGTATTTT. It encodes CASSSTRDRVRTDTQYF.